This T cell receptor beta chain was sequenced for a study of cytomegalovirus exposure and HLA in healthy donors. Generated by immunoSEQ multiplex PCR, the TCRdb table keeps only in-frame clones and is missing some. Seen here are 300,000 to 350,000 clones, roughly 90% observed once, and the top ten hold 0.9% to 1%. The specimen sequenced was PBMCs. The TCR comes from a man between 25 and 39 years old in good health and CMV-seronegative.

This chain's CDR3 is CASSLAPQGVRDGYTF. As DNA, the CDR3 is TGTGCCAGCAGCTTAGCGCCTCAGGGGGTGCGTGATGGCTACACCTTC. The V and J genes are TRBV7-9 and TRBJ1-2, with 7 bases matching TRBD1. V was pared by 0 bases and J by 6 bases, with 10 bases of the junction left unmatched. CDR1 and CDR2 (germline): SEHNR, FQNEAQ (reference sequence). There are 16 residues in the CDR3.